This entry features one T cell receptor (beta chain) sequence. The entry originates in a study of CD8 T cells in Susac syndrome. Roughly 0.45 to 1 ug RNA was reverse transcribed with random hexamers. TCRdb re-derived calls from the immunoSEQ multiplex PCR reads in MiXCR, one entry per CDR3 protein. The sample holds roughly 84,000 distinct CDR3 sequences, roughly 96% seen once. The CDR3 consists of 13 residues. CDR1 and CDR2 (germline): DFQATT, SNEGSKA (reference sequence). Trimming shortened V by 2 bases and J by 2 bases, and 9 bases separated the two germline ends. Sequencing was done on a sample of CD8+ T cells from PBMCs. The chain links TRBV20-1 to TRBJ1-2; D is unclear. The sequence came from a human donor with Susac syndrome. CDR3 nucleotide sequence: TGCAGTGCTAGACACGGCCTAAACTATGGCTACACCTTC. Translation: CSARHGLNYGYTF.